Listed below are T cell receptor beta chains from one sample, sequenced in a study of T cell repertoires in cytomegalovirus infection. These receptors lack a known antigen. TCRdb independently ran MiXCR on the reads; one entry per CDR3 protein. The sample has approximately 730,000 distinct CDR3 sequences, 25% to 30% seen once; the top ten hold 10% to 15%. Source: cultured CD8+ T cells from PBMCs, taken from culture after CMV antigen stimulation. Receptors originate from a human donor in good health (CMV status not recorded). Some clones in this sample may be carry-over from other donors' samples. Both conserved end residues are part of each CDR3. D genes are given only for firm matches. Expanded clones get a size class; other rows say once, few or many, or leave the size out.

clone size | J gene | D gene | V gene | CDR3 protein | CDR3 DNA
. | TRBJ2-7 | . | TRBV7-8 | CASSLVTRQSGEQYF | TGTGCCAGCAGCTTAGTAACGCGACAGTCGGGCGAGCAGTACTTC
. | TRBJ2-3 | TRBD1 | TRBV7-9 | CASSGTGTSTDTQYF | TGTGCCAGCAGCGGGACAGGCACTAGCACAGATACGCAGTATTTT
few | TRBJ2-1 | . | TRBV19 | CASRAGALYNEQFF | TGTGCCAGTAGGGCGGGGGCCTTATACAATGAGCAGTTCTTC
few | TRBJ1-1 | . | TRBV11-1 | CASSLGAGAYTEAFF | TGTGCCAGCAGCCTTGGGGCTGGAGCATACACTGAAGCTTTCTTT
. | TRBJ1-6 | TRBD1 | TRBV2 | CASSPDRNHSPLHF | TGTGCCAGCAGTCCGGACAGGAATCATTCACCCCTCCACTTT
. | TRBJ2-5 | TRBD1 | TRBV20-1 | CSARPDRVSETQYF | TGCAGTGCTAGACCGGACAGGGTTTCAGAGACCCAGTACTTC
. | TRBJ2-1 | . | TRBV12-3/TRBV12-4 | CASSLSRGGEQFF | TGTGCCAGCTCCCTTAGCAGGGGAGGGGAGCAGTTCTTC
few | TRBJ1-1 | TRBD1 | TRBV4-3 | CASRSGGEDTEAFF | TGCGCCAGCCGATCAGGGGGCGAGGACACTGAAGCTTTCTTT
few | TRBJ2-2 | . | TRBV20-1 | CSALFRGTGELFF | TGCAGTGCTCTCTTCAGAGGAACCGGGGAGCTGTTTTTT
. | TRBJ2-1 | . | TRBV9 | CASSQGGGQFF | TGTGCCAGCAGCCAGGGGGGGGGGCAGTTCTTC
few | TRBJ1-1 | TRBD1 | TRBV4-1 | CASSQRGGTENTEAFF | TGCGCCAGCAGCCAAAGAGGGGGGACAGAGAACACTGAAGCTTTCTTT
few | TRBJ2-1 | TRBD2 | TRBV27 | CASSLYSGGYNEQFF | TGTGCCAGCAGTTTATATAGCGGGGGTTACAATGAGCAGTTCTTC
. | TRBJ2-7 | . | TRBV20-1 | CSADGDSYEQYF | TGCAGTGCGGACGGTGACTCCTACGAGCAGTACTTC
few | TRBJ2-1 | . | TRBV6-2/TRBV6-3 | CASSALRGLTYNEQFF | TGTGCCAGCAGTGCCTTAAGGGGACTCACCTACAATGAGCAGTTCTTC
. | TRBJ2-4 | TRBD2 | TRBV12-3/TRBV12-4 | CASSSSGGAPKNIQYF | TGTGCCAGCAGCAGTAGCGGGGGGGCCCCCAAAAACATTCAGTACTTC
few | TRBJ1-1 | . | TRBV6-1 | CASTLGGFANTEAFF | TGTGCCAGCACCCTTGGGGGATTCGCGAACACTGAAGCTTTCTTT
few | TRBJ1-5 | . | TRBV7-2 | CASSFRGYSNQPQHF | TGTGCCAGCAGCTTCCGGGGGTATAGCAATCAGCCCCAGCATTTT